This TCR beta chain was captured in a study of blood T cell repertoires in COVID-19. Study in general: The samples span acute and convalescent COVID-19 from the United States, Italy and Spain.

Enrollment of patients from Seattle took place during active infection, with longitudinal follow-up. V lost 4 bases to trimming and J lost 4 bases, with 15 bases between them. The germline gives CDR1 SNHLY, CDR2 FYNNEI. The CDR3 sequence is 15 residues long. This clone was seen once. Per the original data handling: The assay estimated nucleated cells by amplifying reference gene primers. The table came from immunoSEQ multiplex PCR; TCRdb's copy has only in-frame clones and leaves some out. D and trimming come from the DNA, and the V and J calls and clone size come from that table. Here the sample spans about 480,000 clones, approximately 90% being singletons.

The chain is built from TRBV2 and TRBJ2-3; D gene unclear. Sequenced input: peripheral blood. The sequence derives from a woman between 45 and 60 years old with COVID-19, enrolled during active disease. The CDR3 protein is CASSANGSPADTQYF. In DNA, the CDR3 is TGTGCCAGCAGTGCCAACGGGTCCCCCGCAGATACGCAGTATTTT.